This T cell receptor beta chain was captured by sequencing in a study of cytomegalovirus exposure and HLA in healthy donors. Both 60 Vbeta primers and 13 Jbeta primers went into the PCR. Here immunoSEQ multiplex PCR was the method, and the copy in TCRdb shows in-frame clones only, minus some. The sample includes about 110,000 clones, 80% to 90% of them seen just once. The CDR3 spans 17 residues. After removal of 6 bases from V and 3 bases from J, the junction contained 14 bases not matched to a gene. The germline V gene has CDR1 LNHNV and CDR2 YYDKDF (reference sequence). The chain recombines TRBV15 with TRBJ2-5, with 9 positions matching TRBD2. This sequence was found in a man in his fifties in good health and CMV-seronegative. Sequencing input: PBMCs. In DNA form, the CDR3 reads TGTGCCACCAGGGGGGGAGGCTCAGCGGGGGGTAAAGAGACCCAGTACTTC. It specifies CATRGGGSAGGKETQYF.